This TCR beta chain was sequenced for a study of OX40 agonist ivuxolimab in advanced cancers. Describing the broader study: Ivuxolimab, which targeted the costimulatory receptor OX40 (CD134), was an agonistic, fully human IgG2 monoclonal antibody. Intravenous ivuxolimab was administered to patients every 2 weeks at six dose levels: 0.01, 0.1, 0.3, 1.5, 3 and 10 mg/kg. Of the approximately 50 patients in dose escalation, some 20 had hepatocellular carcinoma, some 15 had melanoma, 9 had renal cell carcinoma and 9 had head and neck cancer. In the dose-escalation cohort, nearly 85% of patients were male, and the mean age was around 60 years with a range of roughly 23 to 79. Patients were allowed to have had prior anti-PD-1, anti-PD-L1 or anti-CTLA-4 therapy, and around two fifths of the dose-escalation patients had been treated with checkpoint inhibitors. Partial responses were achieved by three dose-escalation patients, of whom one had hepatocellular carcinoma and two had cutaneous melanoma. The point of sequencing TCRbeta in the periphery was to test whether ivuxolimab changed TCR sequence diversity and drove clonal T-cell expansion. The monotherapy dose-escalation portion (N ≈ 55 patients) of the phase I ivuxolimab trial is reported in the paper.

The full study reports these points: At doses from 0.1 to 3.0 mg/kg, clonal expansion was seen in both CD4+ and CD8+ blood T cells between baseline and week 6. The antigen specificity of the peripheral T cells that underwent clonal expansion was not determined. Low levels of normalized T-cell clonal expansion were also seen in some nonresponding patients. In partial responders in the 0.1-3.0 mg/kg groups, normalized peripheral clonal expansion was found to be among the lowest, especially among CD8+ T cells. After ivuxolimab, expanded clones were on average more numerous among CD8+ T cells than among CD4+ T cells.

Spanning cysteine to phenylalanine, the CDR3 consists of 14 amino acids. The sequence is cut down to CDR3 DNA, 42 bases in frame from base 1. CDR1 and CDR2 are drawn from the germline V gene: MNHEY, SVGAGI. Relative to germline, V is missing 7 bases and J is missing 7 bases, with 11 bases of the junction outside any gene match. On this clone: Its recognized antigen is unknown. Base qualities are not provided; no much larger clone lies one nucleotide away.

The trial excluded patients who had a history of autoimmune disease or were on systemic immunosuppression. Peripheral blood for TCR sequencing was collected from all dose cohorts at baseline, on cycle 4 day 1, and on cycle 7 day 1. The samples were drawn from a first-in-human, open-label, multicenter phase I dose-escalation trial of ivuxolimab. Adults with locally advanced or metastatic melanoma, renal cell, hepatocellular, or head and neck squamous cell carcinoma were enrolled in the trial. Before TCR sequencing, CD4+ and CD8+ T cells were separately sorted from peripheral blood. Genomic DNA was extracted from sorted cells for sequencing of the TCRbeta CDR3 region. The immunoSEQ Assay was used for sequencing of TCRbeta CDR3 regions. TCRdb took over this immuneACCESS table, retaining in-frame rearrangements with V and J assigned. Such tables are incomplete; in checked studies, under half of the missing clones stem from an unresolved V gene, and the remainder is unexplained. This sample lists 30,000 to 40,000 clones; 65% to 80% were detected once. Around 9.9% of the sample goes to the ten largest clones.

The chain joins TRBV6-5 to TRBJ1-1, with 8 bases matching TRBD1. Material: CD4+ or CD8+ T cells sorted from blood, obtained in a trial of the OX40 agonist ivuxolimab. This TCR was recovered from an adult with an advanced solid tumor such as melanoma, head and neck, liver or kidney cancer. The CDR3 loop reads CASNDRGRRGEAFF. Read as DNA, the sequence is TGTGCCAGCAATGACAGGGGCCGGAGGGGTGAAGCTTTCTTT.